This TCR beta chain derives from a study of shared clonotypes between healthy human individuals. The CDR3 runs to 13 residues. With 3 bases removed from V and 5 bases from J, the gap between germline ends came to 8 bases. Per germline, CDR1 SGHAT and CDR2 FQNNGV. TCRdb's copy holds only in-frame clones and misses some; the assay was immunoSEQ multiplex PCR. The table lists around 510,000 clones, more than 95% of them singletons. The gene calls are TRBV11-2 and TRBJ1-5; D is unresolved. Input material: naive CD4+ T cells sorted from blood. The subset is: CD45RA+ positively selected. The TCR comes from a woman in her thirties in good health. In nucleotides, the CDR3 is TGTGCCAGCAGCTTTTCTACAGATCAGCCCCAGCATTTT. It codes for CASSFSTDQPQHF. Filled out from reference TRBV11-2 and TRBJ1-5, the complete variable domain reads EAGVAQSPRYKIIEKRQSVAFWCNPISGHATLYWYQQILGQGPKLLIQFQNNGVVDDSQLPKDRFSAERLKGVDSTLKIQPAKLEDSAVYLCASSFSTDQPQHFGDGTRLSIL.